A selection of T cell receptor beta chains follows, all from one sample in a study of blood T cell repertoires in COVID-19. The repertoire was sequenced with immunoSEQ multiplex PCR; TCRdb's copy has only in-frame clones and lacks some. Counted here are about 200,000 clones, 85% to 90% occurring once; the ten biggest clones make up 0.95% to 1.5%. Source material: PBMCs or T cells enriched from blood (not recorded which). The receptors stem from a man under 40 who had recovered from COVID-19. Both conserved end residues are part of each CDR3. The D gene is left open where the match is weak. Rows give clone size only sometimes, using once, few, many, or a class for an expanded clone.

clone_size: -; d_call: -; j_call: TRBJ1-5; v_call: TRBV15; cdr3_aa: CATSRPRREGNQPQHF; cdr3_nt: TGTGCCACCAGCAGACCCAGGAGGGAGGGCAATCAGCCCCAGCATTTT
clone_size: -; d_call: -; j_call: TRBJ1-5; v_call: TRBV15; cdr3_aa: CATSTGTPRDQPQHF; cdr3_nt: TGTGCCACCAGCACCGGGACACCTCGGGATCAGCCCCAGCATTTT
clone_size: -; d_call: -; j_call: TRBJ2-7; v_call: TRBV19; cdr3_aa: CASSLDSAGEQYF; cdr3_nt: TGTGCCAGTAGTCTAGACTCCGCGGGCGAGCAGTACTTC
clone_size: -; d_call: -; j_call: TRBJ1-2; v_call: TRBV24-1; cdr3_aa: CATREGSNYGYTF; cdr3_nt: TGTGCCACCAGAGAGGGCTCTAACTATGGCTACACCTTC
clone_size: -; d_call: TRBD2; j_call: TRBJ2-7; v_call: TRBV15; cdr3_aa: CATSRTSGGYEQYF; cdr3_nt: TGTGCCACCAGCCGGACTAGCGGGGGCTACGAGCAGTACTTC
clone_size: few; d_call: TRBD1; j_call: TRBJ2-2; v_call: TRBV5-1; cdr3_aa: CASSLARQGWTGELFF; cdr3_nt: TGCGCCAGCAGCTTGGCGCGACAGGGTTGGACCGGGGAGCTGTTTTTT
clone_size: -; d_call: TRBD1; j_call: TRBJ2-7; v_call: TRBV11-2; cdr3_aa: CASSQGTEQQYF; cdr3_nt: TGTGCCAGCAGCCAAGGGACAGAGCAGCAGTACTTC
clone_size: -; d_call: -; j_call: TRBJ1-5; v_call: TRBV7-8; cdr3_aa: CASSFRDNNQPQHF; cdr3_nt: TGTGCCAGCAGCTTCCGGGACAACAATCAGCCCCAGCATTTT
clone_size: -; d_call: TRBD2; j_call: TRBJ2-1; v_call: TRBV10-3; cdr3_aa: CAISESQAGGLSYNEQFF; cdr3_nt: TGTGCCATCAGTGAGTCACAAGCGGGGGGGCTTTCCTACAATGAGCAGTTCTTC
clone_size: -; d_call: -; j_call: TRBJ2-7; v_call: TRBV7-2; cdr3_aa: CASSFSDISYEQYF; cdr3_nt: TGTGCCAGCAGCTTTAGCGACATCTCCTACGAGCAGTACTTC
clone_size: -; d_call: -; j_call: TRBJ1-4; v_call: TRBV25-1; cdr3_aa: CASSISGVGLGNEKLFF; cdr3_nt: TGTGCCAGCAGTATCTCAGGGGTTGGGCTCGGTAATGAAAAACTGTTTTTT
clone_size: -; d_call: -; j_call: TRBJ2-3; v_call: TRBV13; cdr3_aa: CASSYTERTDTQYF; cdr3_nt: TGTGCCAGCAGCTATACGGAGAGGACAGATACGCAGTATTTT
clone_size: -; d_call: -; j_call: TRBJ2-1; v_call: TRBV11-2; cdr3_aa: CASSPSLRDILIHYNEQFF; cdr3_nt: TGTGCCAGCAGCCCGTCCCTCCGGGACATCCTTATCCATTACAATGAGCAGTTCTTC
clone_size: -; d_call: -; j_call: TRBJ1-6; v_call: TRBV19; cdr3_aa: CASGVAGVSPLHF; cdr3_nt: TGTGCCAGTGGGGTGGCGGGGGTTTCACCCCTCCACTTT
clone_size: -; d_call: -; j_call: TRBJ1-4; v_call: TRBV27; cdr3_aa: CASSPSGMGEKLFF; cdr3_nt: TGTGCCAGCAGTCCTTCGGGGATGGGTGAAAAACTGTTTTTT
clone_size: -; d_call: -; j_call: TRBJ2-2; v_call: TRBV6-2/TRBV6-3; cdr3_aa: CASSQYPSTGGFSGELFF; cdr3_nt: TGTGCCAGCAGCCAATACCCTAGTACGGGGGGCTTTTCCGGGGAGCTGTTTTTT
clone_size: few; d_call: TRBD1; j_call: TRBJ2-7; v_call: TRBV5-8; cdr3_aa: CASSLAGTGFYEQYF; cdr3_nt: TGTGCCAGCAGCTTGGCCGGGACAGGGTTCTACGAGCAGTACTTC
clone_size: -; d_call: -; j_call: TRBJ1-2; v_call: TRBV4-1; cdr3_aa: CASSQEPREPETSNYGYTF; cdr3_nt: TGCGCCAGCAGCCAGGAACCCCGGGAGCCCGAAACTTCAAACTATGGCTACACCTTC
clone_size: -; d_call: -; j_call: TRBJ1-1; v_call: TRBV5-3; cdr3_aa: CARSLGGRANTEAFF; cdr3_nt: TGTGCCAGAAGCTTGGGCGGCAGGGCGAACACTGAAGCTTTCTTT
clone_size: -; d_call: -; j_call: TRBJ1-6; v_call: TRBV9; cdr3_aa: CASSVEGVNSPLHF; cdr3_nt: TGTGCCAGCAGCGTAGAAGGGGTTAATTCACCCCTCCACTTT
clone_size: -; d_call: -; j_call: TRBJ1-6; v_call: TRBV6-5; cdr3_aa: CASSYDRSNNSPLHF; cdr3_nt: TGTGCCAGCAGTTACGACAGGTCAAATAATTCACCCCTCCACTTT
clone_size: -; d_call: -; j_call: TRBJ2-7; v_call: TRBV6-1; cdr3_aa: CASSEAVGGSSYEQYF; cdr3_nt: TGTGCCAGCAGTGAAGCCGTAGGCGGGTCTTCCTACGAGCAGTACTTC
clone_size: -; d_call: -; j_call: TRBJ2-7; v_call: TRBV27; cdr3_aa: CASSLFLPGSYEQYF; cdr3_nt: TGTGCCAGCAGTTTATTTCTCCCAGGGTCCTACGAGCAGTACTTC
clone_size: -; d_call: -; j_call: TRBJ2-5; v_call: TRBV5-1; cdr3_aa: CASSLARGAGETQYF; cdr3_nt: TGCGCCAGCAGCTTGGCCAGGGGGGCAGGGGAGACCCAGTACTTC
clone_size: -; d_call: -; j_call: TRBJ2-5; v_call: TRBV30; cdr3_aa: CAWSAQPQETQYF; cdr3_nt: TGTGCCTGGAGTGCACAGCCACAAGAGACCCAGTACTTC